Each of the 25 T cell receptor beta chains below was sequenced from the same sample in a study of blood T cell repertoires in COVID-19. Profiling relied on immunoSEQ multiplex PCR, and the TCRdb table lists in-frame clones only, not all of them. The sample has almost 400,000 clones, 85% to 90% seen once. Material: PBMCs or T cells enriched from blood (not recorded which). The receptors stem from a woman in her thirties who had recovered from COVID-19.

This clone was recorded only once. The CDR3 reads CASSDGWDRHNTEAFF. The CDR3 DNA is TGCGCCAGCAGCGACGGGTGGGACAGGCACAACACTGAAGCTTTCTTT. This rearrangement joins TRBV5-1 to TRBJ1-1, with 8 bases fitting TRBD1. The CDR3 is 16 amino acids. The V gene end was trimmed by 4 bases and the J gene end by 2 bases; junction bases not matched to a gene: 10. The germline CDR1 and CDR2 sequences are SGHRS and YFSETQ.

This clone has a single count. CDR3 residues: CASSSGTGPYEQYF. The CDR3 nucleotides are TGCGCCAGCAGCAGCGGGACAGGCCCCTACGAGCAGTACTTC. This chain joins TRBV5-1 and TRBJ2-7; D may be TRBD1 (8 bases). The CDR3 spans 14 residues. The germline CDR1 and CDR2 sequences are SGHRS and YFSETQ. Between the trimmed V and J ends, which lost 4 bases and 2 bases, there was a span of 13 bases.

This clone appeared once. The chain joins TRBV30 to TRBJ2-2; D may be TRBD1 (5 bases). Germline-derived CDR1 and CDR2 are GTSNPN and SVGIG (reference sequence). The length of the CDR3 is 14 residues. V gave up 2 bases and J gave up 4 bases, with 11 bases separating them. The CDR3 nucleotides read TGTGCCTGGAGTTTCCCGCAGGGCACCGGGGAGCTGTTTTTT. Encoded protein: CAWSFPQGTGELFF. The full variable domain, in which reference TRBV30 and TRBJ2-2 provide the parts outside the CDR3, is SQTIHQWPATLVQPVGSPLSLECTVEGTSNPNLYWYRQAAGRGLQLLFYSVGIGQISSEVPQNLSASRPQDRQFILSSKKLLLSDSGFYLCAWSFPQGTGELFFGEGSRLTVL.

DNA for the CDR3: TGTGCCAGCAGCCCCCGGACTAGCCGACAAGAGACCCAGTACTTC. Amino acids: CASSPRTSRQETQYF. The gene calls are TRBV3-1 (or the pseudogene TRBV3-2) and TRBJ2-5; the match to TRBD2 covers 8 bases. Germline assignment: CDR1 LGHDT and CDR2 YNNKEL (reference sequence). V dropped 4 bases and J dropped 2; count of bases not matched to a gene: 6. The CDR3 extends over 15 amino acids.

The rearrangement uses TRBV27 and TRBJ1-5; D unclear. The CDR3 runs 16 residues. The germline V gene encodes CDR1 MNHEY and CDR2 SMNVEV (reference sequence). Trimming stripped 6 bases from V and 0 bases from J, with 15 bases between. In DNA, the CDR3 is TGTGCCAGCAGCCAAAGGGAGTCTTATAGCAATCAGCCCCAGCATTTT. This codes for CASSQRESYSNQPQHF.

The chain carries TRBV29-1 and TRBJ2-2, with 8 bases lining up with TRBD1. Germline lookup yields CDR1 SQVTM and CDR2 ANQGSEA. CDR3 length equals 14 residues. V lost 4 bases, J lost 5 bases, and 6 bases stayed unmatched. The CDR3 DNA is TGCAGCGTTGGAACCGGGACAGGAACCGGGGAGCTGTTTTTT. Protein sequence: CSVGTGTGTGELFF.

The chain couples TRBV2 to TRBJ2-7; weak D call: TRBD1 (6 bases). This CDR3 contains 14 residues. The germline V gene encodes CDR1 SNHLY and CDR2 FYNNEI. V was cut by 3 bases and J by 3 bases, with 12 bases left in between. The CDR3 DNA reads TGTGCCAGCAGTGAGGCGGACAGATACTACGAGCAGTACTTC. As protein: CASSEADRYYEQYF.

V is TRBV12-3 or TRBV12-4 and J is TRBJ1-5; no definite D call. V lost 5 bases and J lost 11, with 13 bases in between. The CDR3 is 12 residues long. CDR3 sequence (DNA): TGTGCCAGCAGTCTTGGTCTTCGGTCCCAGCATTTT. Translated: CASSLGLRSQHF.

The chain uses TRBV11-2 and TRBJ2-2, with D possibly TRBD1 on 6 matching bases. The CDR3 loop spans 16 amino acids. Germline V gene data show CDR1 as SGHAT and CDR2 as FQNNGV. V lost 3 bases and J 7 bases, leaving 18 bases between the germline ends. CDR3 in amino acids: CASSLGARTLGGELFF. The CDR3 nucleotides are TGTGCCAGCAGCTTGGGGGCTAGGACCCTTGGCGGGGAGCTGTTTTTT.

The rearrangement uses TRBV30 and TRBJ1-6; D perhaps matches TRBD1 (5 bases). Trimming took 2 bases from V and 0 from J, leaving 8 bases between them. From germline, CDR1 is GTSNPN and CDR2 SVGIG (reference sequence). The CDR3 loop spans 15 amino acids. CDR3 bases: TGTGCCTGGAGTTCCCAGGGCTCCTATAATTCACCCCTCCACTTT. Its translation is CAWSSQGSYNSPLHF.

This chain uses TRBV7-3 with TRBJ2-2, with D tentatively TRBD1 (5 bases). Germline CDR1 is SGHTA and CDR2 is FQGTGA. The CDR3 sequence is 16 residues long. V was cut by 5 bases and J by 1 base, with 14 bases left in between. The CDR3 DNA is TGTGCCAGCAGCCAAACTTCTAGGGGGAACACCGGGGAGCTGTTTTTT. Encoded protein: CASSQTSRGNTGELFF.

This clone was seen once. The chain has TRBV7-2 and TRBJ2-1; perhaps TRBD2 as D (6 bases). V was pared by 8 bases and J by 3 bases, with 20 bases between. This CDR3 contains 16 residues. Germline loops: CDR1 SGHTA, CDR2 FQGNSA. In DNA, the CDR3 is TGTGCCAGCGCCCTTGATAGCGGCAGATACTACAATGAGCAGTTCTTC. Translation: CASALDSGRYYNEQFF.

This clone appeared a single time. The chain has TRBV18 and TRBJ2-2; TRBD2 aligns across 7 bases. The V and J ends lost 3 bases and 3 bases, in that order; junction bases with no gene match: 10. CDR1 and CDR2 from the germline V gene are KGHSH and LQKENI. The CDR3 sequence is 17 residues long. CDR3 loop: CASSPFSREVDTGELFF. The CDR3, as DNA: TGTGCCAGCTCACCCTTTTCCCGGGAGGTTGACACCGGGGAGCTGTTTTTT.

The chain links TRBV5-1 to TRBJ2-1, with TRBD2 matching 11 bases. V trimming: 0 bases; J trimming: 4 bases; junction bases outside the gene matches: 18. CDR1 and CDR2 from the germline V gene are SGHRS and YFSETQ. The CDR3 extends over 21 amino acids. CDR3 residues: CASSLGLDRAPGLAVYNEQFF. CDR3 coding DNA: TGCGCCAGCAGCTTGGGGTTAGACAGGGCCCCGGGACTAGCGGTATACAATGAGCAGTTCTTC.

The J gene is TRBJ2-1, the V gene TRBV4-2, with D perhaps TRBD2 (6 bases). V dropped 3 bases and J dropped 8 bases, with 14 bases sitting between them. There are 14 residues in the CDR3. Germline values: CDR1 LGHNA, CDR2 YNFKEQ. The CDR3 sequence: CASSHSDGEDEQFF. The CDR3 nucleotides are TGTGCCAGCAGCCACAGCGACGGGGAGGATGAGCAGTTCTTC.

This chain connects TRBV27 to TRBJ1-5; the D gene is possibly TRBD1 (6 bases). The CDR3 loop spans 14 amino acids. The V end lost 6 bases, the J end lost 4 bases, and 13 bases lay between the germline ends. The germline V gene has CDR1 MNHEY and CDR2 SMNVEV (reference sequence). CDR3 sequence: CASSPRQANQPQHF. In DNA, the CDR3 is TGTGCCAGCAGCCCCAGACAGGCTAATCAGCCCCAGCATTTT.

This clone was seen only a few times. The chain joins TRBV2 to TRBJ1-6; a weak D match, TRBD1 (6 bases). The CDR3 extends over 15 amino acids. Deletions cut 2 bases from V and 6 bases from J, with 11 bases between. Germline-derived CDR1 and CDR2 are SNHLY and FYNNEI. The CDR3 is CASSETDSSNSPLHF. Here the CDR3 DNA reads TGTGCCAGCAGTGAAACGGACAGTAGTAATTCACCCCTCCACTTT.

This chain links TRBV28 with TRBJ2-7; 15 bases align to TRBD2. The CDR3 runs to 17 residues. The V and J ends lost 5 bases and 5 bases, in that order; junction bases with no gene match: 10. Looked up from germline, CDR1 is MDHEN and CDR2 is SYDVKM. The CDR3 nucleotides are TGTGCCAGCAGTACCCCGCGGGGACTAGCGGGAGGCCACGAGCAGTACTTC. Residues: CASSTPRGLAGGHEQYF.

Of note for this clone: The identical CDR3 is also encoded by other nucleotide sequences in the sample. The DNA of the CDR3 is TGTGCCAGCAGTGAGGAGGCAGGTGGAAACACCATATATTTT. It translates to CASSEEAGGNTIYF. The J gene is TRBJ1-3, the V gene TRBV2; D unresolved. The CDR3 runs 14 residues. CDR1 is SNHLY, CDR2 FYNNEI, per germline. Trimming took off 3 bases at V and 3 bases at J, with 9 bases between the two ends.

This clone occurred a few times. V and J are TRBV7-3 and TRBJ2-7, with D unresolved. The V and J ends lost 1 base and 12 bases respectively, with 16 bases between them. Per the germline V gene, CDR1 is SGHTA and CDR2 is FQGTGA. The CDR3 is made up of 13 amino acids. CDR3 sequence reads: CASSLSLLSPRYF. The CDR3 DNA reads TGTGCCAGCAGCTTAAGTTTACTTTCCCCGCGGTACTTC.

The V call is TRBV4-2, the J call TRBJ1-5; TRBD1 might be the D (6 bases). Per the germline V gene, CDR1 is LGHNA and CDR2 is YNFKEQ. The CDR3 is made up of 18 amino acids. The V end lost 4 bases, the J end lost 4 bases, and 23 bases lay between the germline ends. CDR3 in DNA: TGTGCCAGCAGCCCAAGTAGGTCGCCAGGGGTGGGTAATCAGCCCCAGCATTTT. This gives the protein CASSPSRSPGVGNQPQHF.

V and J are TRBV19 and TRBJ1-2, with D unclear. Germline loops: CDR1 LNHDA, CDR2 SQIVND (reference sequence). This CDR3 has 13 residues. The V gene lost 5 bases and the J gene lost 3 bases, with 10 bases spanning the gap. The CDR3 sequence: CASSPGVYYGYTF. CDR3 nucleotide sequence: TGTGCCAGTAGTCCCGGGGTCTACTATGGCTACACCTTC.

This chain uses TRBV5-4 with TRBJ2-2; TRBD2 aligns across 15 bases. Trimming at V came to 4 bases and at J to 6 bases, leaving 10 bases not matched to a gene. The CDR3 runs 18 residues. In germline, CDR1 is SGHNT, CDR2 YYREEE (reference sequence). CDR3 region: CASSPGLAGGPISGELFF. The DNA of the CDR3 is TGTGCCAGCAGCCCCGGACTAGCGGGGGGGCCAATTTCCGGGGAGCTGTTTTTT.

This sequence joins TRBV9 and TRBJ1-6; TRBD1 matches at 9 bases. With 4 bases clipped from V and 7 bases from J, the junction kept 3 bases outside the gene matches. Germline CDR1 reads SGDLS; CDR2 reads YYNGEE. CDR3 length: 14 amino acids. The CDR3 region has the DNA TGTGCCAGCAGCCCCGGGACAGGGAATTCACCCCTCCACTTT. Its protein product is CASSPGTGNSPLHF.

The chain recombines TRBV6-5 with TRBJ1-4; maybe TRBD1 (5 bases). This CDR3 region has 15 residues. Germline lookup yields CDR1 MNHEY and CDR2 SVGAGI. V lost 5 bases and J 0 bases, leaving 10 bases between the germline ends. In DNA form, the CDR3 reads TGTGCCAGCAGTACGTGGGGCTCAACTAATGAAAAACTGTTTTTT. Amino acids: CASSTWGSTNEKLFF.